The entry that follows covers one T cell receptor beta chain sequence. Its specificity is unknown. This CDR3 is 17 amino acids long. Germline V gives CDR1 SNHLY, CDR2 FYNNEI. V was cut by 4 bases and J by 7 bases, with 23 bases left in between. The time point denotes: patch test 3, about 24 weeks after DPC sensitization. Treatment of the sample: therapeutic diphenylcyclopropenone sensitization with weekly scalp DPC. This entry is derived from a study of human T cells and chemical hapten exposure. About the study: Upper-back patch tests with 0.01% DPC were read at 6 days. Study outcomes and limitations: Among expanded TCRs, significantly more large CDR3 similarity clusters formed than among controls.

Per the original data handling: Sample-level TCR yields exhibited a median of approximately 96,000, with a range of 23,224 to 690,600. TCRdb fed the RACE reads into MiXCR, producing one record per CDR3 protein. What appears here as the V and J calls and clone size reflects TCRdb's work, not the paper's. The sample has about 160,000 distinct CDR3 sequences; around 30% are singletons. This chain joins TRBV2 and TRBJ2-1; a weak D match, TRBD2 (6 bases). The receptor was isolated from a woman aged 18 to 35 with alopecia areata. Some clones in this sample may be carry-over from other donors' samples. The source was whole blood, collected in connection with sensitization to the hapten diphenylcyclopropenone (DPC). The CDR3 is CASSVLARKHNRNEQFF. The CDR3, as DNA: TGTGCCAGCAGTGTACTAGCTCGGAAACACAACAGGAATGAGCAGTTCTTC.